This T cell receptor (beta chain) came from a study of T cell repertoires in cytomegalovirus infection (dated by TCRdb to about 2019). For context, the study as a whole: The peptide stimulations were aimed at well-studied HLA-B-restricted epitopes as well as recently identified HLA-C-restricted CMV epitopes, whose presentation resists viral immunomodulation. Because public TCR beta signatures pointed to carriage of CMV infection together with the matching HLA type, the HLA type of each donor mattered for the analysis. Overall results and qualifications from the work: Carriers of CMV infection plus the relevant HLA type were discriminated by the cumulative frequency of public TCR beta family members in the study cohort and in an independent roughly 350-donor cohort. The ex vivo response was dominated by HLA-C-restricted CMV-specific TCR beta clonotypes, which also provided the single most frequent clonotype in two of eight donors.

In the paper's terms, the treatment or condition label means: in vitro stimulation with specific CMV peptide epitopes to enrich CMV-specific T cells. TCRdb names Illumina HiSeq 1500 as the instrument used. The public reads were quality trimmed at Q25 with fastp and then assembled into clones with MiXCR by TCRdb, keeping productive beta chains. Rows matching on CDR3 protein sequence are summarized as one entry with the most common DNA and genes. The sample table lists fewer than 1,000,000 distinct CDR3 sequences, 30% to 40% of them with a count of one. The top ten hold more than 13% of the sample. As encoded in the germline V gene, CDR1 is MNHEY while CDR2 is SVGAGI. Inclusive of the bounding cysteine and phenylalanine, the CDR3 is 13 residues long. The sequence is cut down to CDR3 DNA, 39 bases in frame from base 1. Trimming at the junction amounts to 0 bases on V and 8 bases on J, and the germline ends lie 10 bases apart.

For this clonotype: The antigen it binds to is not known. No base-level quality is on record; no much larger clone is a single base apart.

The starting material was cultured CD8+ T cells from PBMCs, obtained from culture after CMV antigen stimulation. The sequence came from a human donor in good health (CMV status not recorded). Some clones in this sample may be carry-over from other donors' samples. The chain joins TRBV6-5 to TRBJ1-1, with an unclear D gene assignment. The DNA sequence is as follows: TGTGCCAGCAGTTACTCACCCTGGGAAGAAGCTTTCTTT. Translated, this is CASSYSPWEEAFF.